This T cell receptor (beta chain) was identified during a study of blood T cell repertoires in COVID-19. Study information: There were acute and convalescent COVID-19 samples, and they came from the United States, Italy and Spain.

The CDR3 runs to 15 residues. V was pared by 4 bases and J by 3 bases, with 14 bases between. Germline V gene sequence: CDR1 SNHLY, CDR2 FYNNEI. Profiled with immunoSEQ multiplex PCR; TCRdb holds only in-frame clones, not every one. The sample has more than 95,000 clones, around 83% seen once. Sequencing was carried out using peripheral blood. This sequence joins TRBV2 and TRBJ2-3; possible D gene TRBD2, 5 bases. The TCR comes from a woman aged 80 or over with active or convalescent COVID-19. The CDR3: CASSGLATTTDTQYF. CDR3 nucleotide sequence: TGTGCCAGCAGTGGTCTAGCAACTACGACAGATACGCAGTATTTT.